The following is a T cell receptor (beta chain) sequence with its context. As yet, its antigen is unknown. This specimen comes from a study of cytomegalovirus exposure and HLA in healthy donors. Looking at the study overall: An earlier analysis found roughly 110 million unique TCR beta sequences from roughly 170 million T cells.

Study results and limitations: Later analysis reportedly placed an Asian-associated ancestry cluster below the roughly 630-donor mean in N-insertions. The study designated over 150 TCR beta chains cytomegalovirus-associated.

The V gene's germline CDR1 is SGHTA and CDR2 FQGNSA. The CDR3 contains 15 residues. J lost 8 bases, V lost 3 bases, and 7 bases had no gene match. The PCR had 60 Vbeta and 13 Jbeta primers. Original analysis: The authors later counted 70 million to 85 million unique TCR beta chains, some 12 million of them shared. Data came from immunoSEQ multiplex PCR; TCRdb stores just in-frame clones and leaves some out. V and J calls and clone size are those listed in that table; D and trimming were worked out from the DNA. This repertoire shows 75,000 to 90,000 clones, 70% to 85% found once; its top ten account for about an eighth.

The specimen was PBMCs. The receptor comes from a human donor in good health. The V gene is TRBV7-2, the J gene TRBJ1-2; 12 positions match TRBD1. The CDR3 loop reads CASSFRGQGADGYTF. In DNA form, the CDR3 reads TGTGCCAGCAGCTTCCGGGGACAGGGGGCTGACGGCTACACCTTC. The variable domain in full, completed from reference TRBV7-2 and TRBJ1-2, reads GAGVSQSPSNKVTEKGKDVELRCDPISGHTALYWYRQSLGQGLEFLIYFQGNSAPDKSGLPSDRFSAERTGGSVSTLTIQRTQQEDSAVYLCASSFRGQGADGYTFGSGTRLTVV.